The 6 T cell receptor beta chains reported below all come from one sample, sequenced in a study of T cell responses to AZD1222 COVID-19 vaccine. This table comes from immunoSEQ multiplex PCR, and its TCRdb copy is limited to in-frame clones, with some not included. Among some 150,000 clones, approximately 92% were seen once, and the ten largest hold 3% to 4%. The sample in question was peripheral blood, obtained 28 days after the second AZD1222 dose. The receptors come from an adult who received the AZD1222 COVID-19 vaccine.

The chain uses TRBV6-2 or TRBV6-3 and TRBJ2-7, with TRBD1 identical over 8 bases. Germline V CDR1 and CDR2: MNHEY, SVGEGT. The V gene end was trimmed by 0 bases and the J gene end by 3 bases; junction bases not matched to a gene: 7. This CDR3 is 16 amino acids long. CDR3 nucleotides: TGTGCCAGCAGTTACTCGCTTGGACAGGGCCACTACGAGCAGTACTTC. Translated, it gives CASSYSLGQGHYEQYF.

The gene calls are TRBV6-2 or TRBV6-3 and TRBJ2-2; 11 nucleotides align to TRBD2. The CDR3 runs 15 residues. The V gene end was trimmed by 1 base and the J gene end by 5 bases; junction bases not matched to a gene: 0. Germline lookup yields CDR1 MNHEY and CDR2 SVGEGT. The CDR3 sequence is CASSYLAGGTGELFF. The CDR3 DNA follows: TGTGCCAGCAGTTACTTAGCGGGAGGGACCGGGGAGCTGTTTTTT.

The rearrangement joins TRBV7-9 to TRBJ1-5; 7 bases map to TRBD1. J gave up 6 bases and V 3 bases, and 5 bases lay outside the gene matches. The CDR3 covers 14 residues. Germline V gene lookup returns CDR1 SEHNR and CDR2 FQNEAQ (reference sequence). Here the CDR3 reads CASSFKGAGQPQHF. The CDR3 DNA follows: TGTGCCAGCAGCTTTAAGGGGGCAGGTCAGCCCCAGCATTTT.

The chain couples TRBV28 to TRBJ1-4, with a possible D match to TRBD1 (6 bases). Germline V CDR1 and CDR2: MDHEN, SYDVKM. Trimming took off 5 bases at V and 8 bases at J, with 21 bases between the two ends. The CDR3 sequence is 16 residues long. The DNA of the CDR3 is TGTGCCAGCAGTAGCGTCGTAGGGGGGCCTAGCGAAAAACTGTTTTTT. Translating it yields CASSSVVGGPSEKLFF.

The rearrangement uses TRBV7-9 and TRBJ1-4; D unresolved. The V and J ends lost 7 bases and 3 bases respectively, with 15 bases between them. Germline V lookup: CDR1 SEHNR, CDR2 FQNEAQ (reference sequence). The CDR3 totals 15 residues. The CDR3 DNA reads TGTGCCAGCATCCAAGCTGGGGAAGCTAATGAAAAACTGTTTTTT. The encoded protein is CASIQAGEANEKLFF. Based on the CDR3 plus reference TRBV7-9 and TRBJ1-4, the full variable domain is DTGVSQNPRHKITKRGQNVTFRCDPISEHNRLYWYRQTLGQGPEFLTYFQNEAQLEKSRLLSDRFSAERPKGSFSTLEIQRTEQGDSAMYLCASIQAGEANEKLFFGSGTQLSVL.

V usage is TRBV7-9 and J usage is TRBJ2-2, with TRBD1 as a possible D gene (6 bases). The germline CDR1 and CDR2 sequences are SEHNR and FQNEAQ (reference sequence). V was trimmed by 7 bases and J by 0 bases, leaving 12 bases between them. The CDR3 consists of 15 residues. The CDR3 DNA sequence: TGTGCCAGCAACAGGGATGCGGCGAACACCGGGGAGCTGTTTTTT. Protein product: CASNRDAANTGELFF.